Below are 2 T cell receptor beta chains sequenced from a single sample in a study of T cells in Graves' hyperthyroidism and ophthalmopathy. There were TCR beta CDR3 regions amplified from RNA transcripts. HTBI primers were the set used in a first-round RT-PCR of the TCR CDR3. Via MiXCR, TCRdb re-called the multiplex PCR reads, giving one row per CDR3 protein. The table lists approximately 870,000 distinct CDR3 sequences, over 35% of them singletons. The sequenced sample was blood. The source of these receptors is a man between 18 and 29 years old with Graves' hyperthyroidism.

This clonotype was observed a handful of times. The chain has TRBV7-3 and TRBJ2-7; the D is unclear. CDR3 length: 13 amino acids. Germline CDR1 and CDR2: SGHTA and FQGTGA. V lost 5 bases to trimming and J lost 3 bases, with 11 bases between them. CDR3 nucleotide sequence: TGTGCCAGCAGCCAAGAGGAGTTCTACGAGCAGTACTTC. Its translation is CASSQEEFYEQYF.

Comment on this clonotype: Since a much larger clone is just one base distant, this may be a read error. The chain carries TRBV29-1 and TRBJ1-1; D is unresolved. The CDR3 covers 13 residues. Germline CDR1 is SQVTM and CDR2 is ANQGSEA. V lost 7 bases and J lost 2, with 14 bases in between. The CDR3 coding sequence is TGCAGCGCTGATGAAGGGAGTAACACTGAAGCTTTCTTT. Its translation: CSADEGSNTEAFF.